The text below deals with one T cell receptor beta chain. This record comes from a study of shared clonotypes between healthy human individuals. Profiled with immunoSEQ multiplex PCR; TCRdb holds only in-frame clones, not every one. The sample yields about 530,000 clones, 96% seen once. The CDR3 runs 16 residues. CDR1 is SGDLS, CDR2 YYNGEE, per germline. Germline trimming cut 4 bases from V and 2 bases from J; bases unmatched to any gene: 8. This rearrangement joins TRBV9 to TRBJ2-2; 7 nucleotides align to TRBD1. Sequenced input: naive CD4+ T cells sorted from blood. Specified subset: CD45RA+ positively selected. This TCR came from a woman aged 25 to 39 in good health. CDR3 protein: CASSRRVGGNTGELFF. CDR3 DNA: TGTGCCAGCAGCAGGCGGGTAGGGGGCAACACCGGGGAGCTGTTTTTT.